This T cell receptor beta chain was obtained from a study of response to subunit inactivated influenza vaccine. Overall study results and limits: It was the authors' suggestion that each seasonal influenza vaccination recruits few new T cells.

CDR1 is SQVTM and CDR2 is ANQGSEA in the germline V gene. CDR3 length: 13 amino acids. V lost 6 bases, J lost 3 bases, and 13 bases lay in between. TCRdb re-analysed the RT-PCR reads in MiXCR, keeping a single row per CDR3 protein. Of around 580,000 distinct CDR3 sequences in the sample, roughly 10% are singletons; the top ten hold around 9.6%. Worth noting for this clonotype: Its antigen is undetermined.

The specimen was PBMCs from blood, collected on the day of vaccination. The receptor's source is a man in his forties or fifties who received an inactivated influenza vaccine. The V gene is TRBV29-1, the J gene TRBJ2-3, with D perhaps TRBD1 (6 bases). CDR3 residues: CSVIAGTTDTQYF. The CDR3 bases are TGCAGCGTAATAGCCGGGACAACAGATACGCAGTATTTT.